The sequence of this T cell receptor (beta chain) was determined in a study of blood T cell repertoires in COVID-19. Study-wide context: Acute-phase and convalescent COVID-19 samples originated in the United States, Italy and Spain.

Profiled with immunoSEQ multiplex PCR; TCRdb holds only in-frame clones, not every one. Of roughly 200,000 clones detected, approximately 81% appear once; the ten largest clones hold around 21%. V shed 6 bases and J shed 4 bases, with 8 bases lying between them. The CDR3 extends over 12 amino acids. Germline V gene sequence: CDR1 SEHNR, CDR2 FQNEAQ (reference sequence). The TCR was taken from a human donor in a cohort sampled during active COVID-19. The sample was peripheral blood. V is TRBV7-9 and J is TRBJ2-3, with D tentatively TRBD2 (6 bases). CDR3 sequence reads: CASSGGPDTQYF. The CDR3 nucleotides are TGTGCCAGCAGTGGAGGGCCAGATACGCAGTATTTT.